This T cell receptor beta chain stems from a study of early T cells in non-severe SARS-CoV-2 infection. TCRdb reprocessed the 5' RACE reads with MiXCR, giving one entry per CDR3 protein. The sample lists about 36,000 distinct CDR3 sequences; just under 4% were seen once. Germline trimming cut 1 base from V and 3 bases from J; bases unmatched to any gene: 12. The length of the CDR3 is 18 residues. The germline V gene encodes CDR1 LGHNA and CDR2 YNFKEQ. This clonotype was observed at least ten times. The rearrangement joins TRBV4-2 to TRBJ2-7, with TRBD2 identical over 10 bases. Sequenced material: whole blood. This clonotype was sampled from an adult who was a healthcare worker with PCR-confirmed SARS-CoV-2 infection or an uninfected control (not recorded which). The chain's CDR3 is CASSQATRSLAGDYEQYF. Here the CDR3 DNA reads TGTGCCAGCAGCCAAGCTACTCGGTCTCTAGCGGGAGACTACGAGCAGTACTTC.